A single sample gave rise to the 20 T cell receptor beta chains below, sequenced in a study of shared clonotypes between healthy human individuals. The table came from immunoSEQ multiplex PCR; TCRdb's copy has only in-frame clones and leaves some out. The sample lists roughly 2 million clones; about 95% were seen once. Naive CD8 cells were CD45RO-negative, positively selected for CCR7, excluding terminally differentiated effector memory CD45RA+ cells. Sample: naive CD8+ T cells sorted from blood. The receptors stem from a man between 18 and 29 years old in good health.

This chain links TRBV9 with TRBJ2-7, with D perhaps given as TRBD1 or TRBD2 (5 bases each). Germline V gene lookup returns CDR1 SGDLS and CDR2 YYNGEE. V shed 4 bases and J shed 0 bases, with 8 bases lying between them. This CDR3 has 13 amino acids. CDR3 sequence (DNA): TGTGCCAGCAGCCAGGGACCCTCCTACGAGCAGTACTTC. Translated: CASSQGPSYEQYF.

The chain couples TRBV27 to TRBJ2-7; 7 positions agree with TRBD1. The length of the CDR3 is 15 residues. CDR1 and CDR2 (germline): MNHEY, SMNVEV (reference sequence). Losses at the gene ends were 0 bases for V and 2 bases for J; bases not matched to a gene: 4. CDR3 sequence reads: CASSLSRQGTYEQYF. As DNA, the CDR3 is TGTGCCAGCAGTTTATCTCGACAGGGAACCTACGAGCAGTACTTC.

To note about this clone: Other DNA variants within this sample encode the same CDR3. The chain uses TRBV15 and TRBJ1-2, with TRBD1 matching 9 bases. The CDR3 extends over 14 amino acids. V lost 0 bases and J lost 4; bases outside the gene matches: 0. Germline CDR1 reads LNHNV; CDR2 reads YYDKDF (reference sequence). This CDR3 is CATSREGQGYGYTF. DNA for the CDR3: TGTGCCACCAGCAGAGAGGGACAGGGCTATGGCTACACCTTC.

The chain is built from TRBV28 and TRBJ2-7, with TRBD2 as a possible D gene (6 bases). The germline gives CDR1 MDHEN, CDR2 SYDVKM. CDR3 length: 13 residues. With 3 bases removed from V and 6 bases from J, the gap between germline ends came to 12 bases. CDR3 amino acids: CASSFRGLLEQYF. CDR3 coding DNA: TGTGCCAGCAGTTTTCGGGGACTTCTCGAGCAGTACTTC.

This chain uses TRBV29-1 with TRBJ1-1; D uncertain. Germline assignment: CDR1 SQVTM and CDR2 ANQGSEA. Trimming left V 5 bases short and J 1 base short, with 8 bases between. The CDR3 sequence is 12 residues long. The CDR3 nucleotides are TGCAGCGTTACACAAGAGAACACTGAAGCTTTCTTT. It encodes CSVTQENTEAFF.

The chain recombines TRBV10-3 with TRBJ1-2, with D maybe TRBD1 (6 bases). This CDR3 contains 14 residues. V lost 10 bases and J lost 4, with 19 bases in between. Germline assignment: CDR1 ENHRY and CDR2 SYGVKD. This CDR3 reads CATYSSGALYGYTF. Here the CDR3 DNA reads TGTGCCACTTACAGCTCGGGGGCACTCTATGGCTACACCTTC.

The chain combines TRBV6-5 with TRBJ1-2; no clear D. From germline, CDR1 is MNHEY and CDR2 SVGAGI. This CDR3 region has 13 residues. The V and J ends lost 5 bases and 5 bases respectively, with 12 bases between them. The CDR3 protein is CASSRRDLYGYTF. The CDR3 nucleotides read TGTGCCAGCAGTCGGAGGGATCTTTATGGCTACACCTTC.

This clone was found once. The genes are TRBV4-1 and TRBJ2-5; the D call may be TRBD1 or TRBD2 (6 bases each). Germline V CDR1 and CDR2: MGHRA, YSYEKL. V was pared by 2 bases and J by 5 bases, with 12 bases between. The length of the CDR3 is 14 residues. CDR3 DNA: TGCGCCAGCAGCCAATTCTTAGGGGGGGAGACCCAGTACTTC. It is translated as CASSQFLGGETQYF.

The chain uses TRBV7-9 and TRBJ1-6; possibly TRBD1 for D (5 bases). V was shortened by 5 bases and J by 9 bases, with 17 bases between the two germline ends. Germline V CDR1 and CDR2: SEHNR, FQNEAQ (reference sequence). The CDR3 is 15 amino acids. The CDR3 here is CASSAAGGGGSPLHF. Written as DNA, the CDR3 is TGTGCCAGCAGCGCAGCGGGGGGTGGTGGTTCACCCCTCCACTTT.

The rearrangement uses TRBV28 and TRBJ2-2; the D is unclear. The CDR3 is made up of 15 amino acids. V lost 4 bases and J 6 bases, leaving 15 bases between the germline ends. Per the germline V gene, CDR1 is MDHEN and CDR2 is SYDVKM. The CDR3 protein is CASSSAQDRPGELFF. In nucleotides, the CDR3 is TGTGCCAGCAGTTCCGCCCAGGATCGGCCCGGGGAGCTGTTTTTT. The complete variable domain, with remaining parts taken from reference TRBV28 and TRBJ2-2, reads DVKVTQSSRYLVKRTGEKVFLECVQDMDHENMFWYRQDPGLGLRLIYFSYDVKMKEKGDIPEGYSVSREKKERFSLILESASTNQTSMYLCASSSAQDRPGELFFGEGSRLTVL.

The chain employs TRBV2 and TRBJ1-1, with D tentatively TRBD1 (5 bases). The CDR3 spans 13 residues. V gave up 8 bases and J gave up 6 bases, with 16 bases separating them. CDR1 SNHLY and CDR2 FYNNEI come from the germline V gene. CDR3 nucleotides: TGTGCCAGCGTCCAGGGTATTCGTCCTGAAGCTTTCTTT. This encodes CASVQGIRPEAFF. Combining the CDR3 with reference TRBV2 and TRBJ1-1 gives the whole variable domain EPEVTQTPSHQVTQMGQEVILRCVPISNHLYFYWYRQILGQKVEFLVSFYNNEISEKSEIFDDQFSVERPDGSNFTLKIRSTKLEDSAMYFCASVQGIRPEAFFGQGTRLTVV.

The gene calls are TRBV5-1 and TRBJ2-1; D is possibly TRBD1 (5 bases). CDR1 and CDR2 from the germline V gene are SGHRS and YFSETQ. The V end lost 2 bases, the J end lost 5 bases, and 11 bases lay between the germline ends. The CDR3 has 14 residues. The CDR3 DNA follows: TGCGCCAGCAGCTTTTTTGGGGCTCACAATGAGCAGTTCTTC. Translation gives CASSFFGAHNEQFF.

V gene TRBV9 combines with J gene TRBJ2-7; D is uncertain. The CDR3 is made up of 14 amino acids. The germline V and J ends were trimmed by 4 bases and 3 bases, with 14 bases remaining between them. The V gene's germline CDR1 is SGDLS and CDR2 YYNGEE. The chain's CDR3 is CASSPDRNLYEQYF. The CDR3, as DNA: TGTGCCAGCAGCCCGGACCGAAACCTCTACGAGCAGTACTTC.

This rearrangement joins TRBV5-4 to TRBJ2-3, with 11 bases matching TRBD2. This CDR3 region has 16 residues. CDR1 and CDR2 (germline): SGHNT, YYREEE (reference sequence). J lost 6 bases, V lost 7 bases, and 13 bases had no gene match. CDR3 sequence reads: CASQNLDSGGEDTQYF. In DNA form, the CDR3 reads TGTGCCAGCCAAAACCTAGATAGCGGGGGGGAGGATACGCAGTATTTT. The complete variable domain, with remaining parts taken from reference TRBV5-4 and TRBJ2-3, reads ETGVTQSPTHLIKTRGQQVTLRCSSQSGHNTVSWYQQALGQGPQFIFQYYREEENGRGNFPPRFSGLQFPNYSSELNVNALELDDSALYLCASQNLDSGGEDTQYFGPGTRLTVL.

Worth noting for this clone: In the same sample, other DNA sequences code for this CDR3. The chain joins TRBV19 to TRBJ2-7; D is unclear. Trimming cost V 5 bases and J 2 bases, with 7 bases left between them. The CDR3 loop spans 12 amino acids. Germline CDR1 LNHDA, CDR2 SQIVND (reference sequence). The CDR3 loop is CASSGETYEQYF. The CDR3 DNA follows: TGTGCCAGTAGTGGAGAAACCTACGAGCAGTACTTC. Using reference TRBV19 and TRBJ2-7 for the parts outside the CDR3, the full variable domain is DGGITQSPKYLFRKEGQNVTLSCEQNLNHDAMYWYRQDPGQGLRLIYYSQIVNDFQKGDIAEGYSVSREKKESFPLTVTSAQKNPTAFYLCASSGETYEQYFGPGTRLTVT.

The chain combines TRBV27 with TRBJ1-6; 7 nucleotides align to TRBD1. This CDR3 contains 13 residues. V lost 5 bases, J lost 7 bases, and 2 bases stayed unmatched. Germline CDR1 is MNHEY and CDR2 is SMNVEV (reference sequence). The CDR3 loop reads CASSIQGNSPLHF. CDR3 nucleotide sequence: TGTGCCAGCAGTATACAGGGGAATTCACCCCTCCACTTT.

CDR3 sequence: CASSVARGGVTGELFF. The CDR3 bases are TGTGCCAGCAGCGTAGCGCGCGGGGGGGTCACCGGGGAGCTGTTTTTT. V usage is TRBV9 and J usage is TRBJ2-2; 9 bases match TRBD2. This CDR3 has 16 amino acids. The V gene's germline CDR1 is SGDLS and CDR2 YYNGEE. The ends lost 0 bases at V and 4 bases at J; junction bases unmatched: 4.

This chain connects TRBV27 to TRBJ2-7, with 11 nucleotides matching TRBD1. This CDR3 has 18 residues. V was clipped by 5 bases and J by 4 bases; unmatched bases: 16. From germline, CDR1 is MNHEY and CDR2 SMNVEV (reference sequence). CDR3 loop: CASSPISRAGTGGYEQYF. The CDR3 coding sequence is TGTGCCAGCAGTCCTATCTCTCGAGCCGGGACAGGGGGGTACGAGCAGTACTTC.

V gene TRBV11-2 combines with J gene TRBJ2-1; D remains unclear. The germline V and J ends were trimmed by 4 bases and 7 bases, with 5 bases remaining between them. The CDR3 totals 11 residues. The V gene's germline CDR1 is SGHAT and CDR2 FQNNGV. As DNA, the CDR3 is TGTGCCAGCAGCTCGGGTAATGAGCAGTTCTTC. It yields the protein CASSSGNEQFF.

The chain combines TRBV6-1 with TRBJ2-1; D unresolved. The CDR3 length is 11 residues. Trimming stripped 4 bases from V and 4 bases from J, with 2 bases between. Germline V CDR1 and CDR2: MNHNS, SASEGT. The CDR3 sequence is CASSAYNEQFF. In nucleotides, the CDR3 is TGTGCCAGCAGTGCGTACAATGAGCAGTTCTTC.